The present T cell receptor (delta chain) was sequenced within a study of gamma-delta chains in newborns, infants, children. This clone is medium-sized. Germline V gene sequence: CDR1 TVYSNPD, CDR2 GDNSRS (reference sequence). Unmatched junction bases numbered 7, after V lost 1 base and J lost 1 base. There are 15 residues in the CDR3. TCRdb re-called clones from the reads using CATT. The repertoire has around 6,000 delta-chain clones, roughly 15% of them found once; the top ten carry under 30%. The sequence was obtained from a child who was a newborn, infant or young child, either healthy, febrile or measles-vaccinated (not recorded which). The sequenced sample was blood, obtained at baseline. The V and J genes are TRDV3 and TRDJ1; 9 bases agree with TRDD3. The CDR3 region is CAFISGGSLTDKLIF. CDR3 nucleotides: TGTGCCTTTATTTCTGGGGGATCACTCACCGATAAACTCATCTTT.